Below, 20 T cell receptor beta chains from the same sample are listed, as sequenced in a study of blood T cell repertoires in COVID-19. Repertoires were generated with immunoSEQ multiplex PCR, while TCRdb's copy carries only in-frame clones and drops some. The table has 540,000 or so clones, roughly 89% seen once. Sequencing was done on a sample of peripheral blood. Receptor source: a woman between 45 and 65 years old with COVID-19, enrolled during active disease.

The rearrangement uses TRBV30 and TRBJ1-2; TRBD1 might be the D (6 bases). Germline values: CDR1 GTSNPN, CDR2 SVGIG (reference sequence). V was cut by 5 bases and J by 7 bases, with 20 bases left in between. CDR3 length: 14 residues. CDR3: CAWRNSGGALGYTF. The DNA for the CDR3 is TGTGCCTGGCGAAATTCCGGGGGGGCGCTTGGCTACACCTTC.

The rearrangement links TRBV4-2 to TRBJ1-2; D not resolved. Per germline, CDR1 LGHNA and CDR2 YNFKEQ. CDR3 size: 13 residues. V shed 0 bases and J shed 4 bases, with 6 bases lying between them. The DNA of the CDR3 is TGTGCCAGCAGCCAAGATTCAGGCTATGGCTACACCTTC. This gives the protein CASSQDSGYGYTF.

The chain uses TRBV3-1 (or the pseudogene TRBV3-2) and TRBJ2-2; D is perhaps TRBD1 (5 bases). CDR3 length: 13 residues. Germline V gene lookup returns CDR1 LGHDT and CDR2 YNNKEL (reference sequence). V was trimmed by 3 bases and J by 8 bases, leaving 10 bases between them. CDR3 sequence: CASSQVREGELFF. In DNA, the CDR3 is TGTGCCAGCAGCCAGGTCAGGGAAGGGGAGCTGTTTTTT.

The DNA of the CDR3 is TGTGCCAGCAGTTATCTGGAAGCGGTCCGCTCCTACGAGCAGTACTTC. This sequence encodes CASSYLEAVRSYEQYF. The chain recombines TRBV6-9 with TRBJ2-7; tentative D call: TRBD2 (5 bases). The CDR3 totals 16 residues. V was shortened by 2 bases and J by 0 bases, with 14 bases between the two germline ends. Per the germline V gene, CDR1 is MNHGY and CDR2 is SVAAGI.

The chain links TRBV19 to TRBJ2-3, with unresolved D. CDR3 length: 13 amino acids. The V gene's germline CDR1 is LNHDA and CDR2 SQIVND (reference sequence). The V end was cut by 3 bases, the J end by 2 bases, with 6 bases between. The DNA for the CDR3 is TGTGCCAGTAGTATGGCCCTCACAGATACGCAGTATTTT. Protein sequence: CASSMALTDTQYF.

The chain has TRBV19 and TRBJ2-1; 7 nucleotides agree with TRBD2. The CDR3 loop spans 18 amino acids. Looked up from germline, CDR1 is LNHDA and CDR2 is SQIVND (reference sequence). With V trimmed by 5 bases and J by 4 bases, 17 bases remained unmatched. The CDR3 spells CASSVDPLGGGRYNEQFF. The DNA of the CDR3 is TGTGCCAGTAGTGTCGACCCCTTGGGGGGGGGAAGGTACAATGAGCAGTTCTTC.

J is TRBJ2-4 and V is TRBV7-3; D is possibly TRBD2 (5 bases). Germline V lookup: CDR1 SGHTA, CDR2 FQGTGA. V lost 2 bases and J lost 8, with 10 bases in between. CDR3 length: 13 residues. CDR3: CASSLQVGDIQYF. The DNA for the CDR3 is TGTGCCAGCAGCTTACAGGTCGGGGACATTCAGTACTTC.

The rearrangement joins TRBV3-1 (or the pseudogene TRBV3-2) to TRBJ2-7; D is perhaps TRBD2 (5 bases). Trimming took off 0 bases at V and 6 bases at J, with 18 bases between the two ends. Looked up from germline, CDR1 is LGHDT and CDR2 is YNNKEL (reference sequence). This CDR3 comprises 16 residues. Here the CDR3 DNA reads TGTGCCAGCAGCCAAGATTTTGACACTTTGGGAGCCGAGCAGTACTTC. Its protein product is CASSQDFDTLGAEQYF.

CDR3 coding DNA: TGTGCCAGCAGCCGCGGCGGGACAGTCAATCACAATGAGCAGTTCTTC. Its protein product is CASSRGGTVNHNEQFF. The gene calls are TRBV11-2 and TRBJ2-1; tentative D call: TRBD1 (7 bases). The CDR3 spans 16 residues. The germline V gene has CDR1 SGHAT and CDR2 FQNNGV. Trimming shortened V by 5 bases and J by 5 bases, and 19 bases separated the two germline ends.

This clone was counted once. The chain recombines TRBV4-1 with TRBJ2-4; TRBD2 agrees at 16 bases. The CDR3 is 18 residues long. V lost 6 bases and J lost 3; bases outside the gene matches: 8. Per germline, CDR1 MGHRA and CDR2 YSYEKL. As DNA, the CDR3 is TGCGCCAGCAGTCCGGGACTAGCGGGGGGGCGGGACAAAAACATTCAGTACTTC. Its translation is CASSPGLAGGRDKNIQYF.

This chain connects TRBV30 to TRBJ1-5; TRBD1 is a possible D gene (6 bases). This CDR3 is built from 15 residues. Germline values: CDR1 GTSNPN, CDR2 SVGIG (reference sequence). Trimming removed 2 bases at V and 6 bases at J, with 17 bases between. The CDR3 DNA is TGTGCCTGGAGTTGGGGGGGAGGGGGTCGTCAGCCCCAGCATTTT. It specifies CAWSWGGGGRQPQHF.

The CDR3 bases are TGTGCCATCAGTGCGGGTAGCTCCTACAATGAGCAGTTCTTC. This gives the protein CAISAGSSYNEQFF. This chain joins TRBV10-3 and TRBJ2-1; D is unclear. Trimming shortened V by 4 bases and J by 0 bases, and 7 bases separated the two germline ends. This CDR3 is 14 amino acids long. Germline CDR1 ENHRY, CDR2 SYGVKD.

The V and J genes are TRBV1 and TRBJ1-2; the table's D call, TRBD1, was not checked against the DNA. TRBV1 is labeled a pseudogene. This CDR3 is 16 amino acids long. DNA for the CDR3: TGCACCAGCAGGCGCCCCCGGACAGCTGCTAACTATGGCTACACCTTC. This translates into CTSRRPRTAANYGYTF.

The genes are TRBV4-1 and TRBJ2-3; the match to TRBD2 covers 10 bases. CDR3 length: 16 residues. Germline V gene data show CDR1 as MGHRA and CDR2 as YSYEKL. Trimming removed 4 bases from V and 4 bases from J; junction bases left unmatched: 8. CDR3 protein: CASSRSGGGSADTQYF. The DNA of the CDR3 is TGCGCCAGCAGCCGGAGCGGGGGGGGCAGCGCAGATACGCAGTATTTT.

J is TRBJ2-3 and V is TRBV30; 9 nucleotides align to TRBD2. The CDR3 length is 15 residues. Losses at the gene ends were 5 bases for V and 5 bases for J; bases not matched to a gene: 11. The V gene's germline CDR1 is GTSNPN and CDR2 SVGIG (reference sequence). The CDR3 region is CAWLAGGRSGDTQYF. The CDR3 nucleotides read TGTGCCTGGTTGGCGGGGGGGCGGTCGGGAGATACGCAGTATTTT.

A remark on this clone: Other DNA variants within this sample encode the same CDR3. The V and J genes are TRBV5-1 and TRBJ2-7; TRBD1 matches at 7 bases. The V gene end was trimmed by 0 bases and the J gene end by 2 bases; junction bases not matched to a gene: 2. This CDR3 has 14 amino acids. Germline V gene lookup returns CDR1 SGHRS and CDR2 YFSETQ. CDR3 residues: CASSLGQGAYEQYF. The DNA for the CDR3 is TGCGCCAGCAGCTTGGGACAGGGCGCCTACGAGCAGTACTTC.

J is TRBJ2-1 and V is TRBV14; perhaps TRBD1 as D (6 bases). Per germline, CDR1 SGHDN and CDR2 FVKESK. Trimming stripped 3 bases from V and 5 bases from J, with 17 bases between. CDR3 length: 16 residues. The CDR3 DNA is TGTGCCAGCAGCCAGGTTACAGGGTCCAAAAACAATGAGCAGTTCTTC. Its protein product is CASSQVTGSKNNEQFF.

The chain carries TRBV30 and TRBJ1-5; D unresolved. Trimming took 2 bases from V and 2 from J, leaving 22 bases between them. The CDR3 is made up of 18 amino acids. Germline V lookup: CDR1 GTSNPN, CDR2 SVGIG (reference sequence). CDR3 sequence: CAWSTRGDLGRGNQPQHF. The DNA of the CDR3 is TGTGCCTGGAGTACCCGGGGAGATTTGGGAAGGGGCAATCAGCCCCAGCATTTT.

The CDR3 loop reads CATGLSSYNSPLHF. The CDR3 DNA reads as TGTGCCACCGGACTGAGCTCCTATAATTCACCCCTCCACTTT. The chain has TRBV27 and TRBJ1-6; no definite D call. The germline V gene encodes CDR1 MNHEY and CDR2 SMNVEV (reference sequence). The CDR3 covers 14 residues. V was pared by 10 bases and J by 0 bases, with 10 bases between.

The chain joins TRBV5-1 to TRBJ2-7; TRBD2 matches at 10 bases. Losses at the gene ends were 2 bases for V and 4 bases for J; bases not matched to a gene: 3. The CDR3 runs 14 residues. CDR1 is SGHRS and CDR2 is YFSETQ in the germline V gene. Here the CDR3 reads CASSLSTSGYEQYF. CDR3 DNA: TGCGCCAGCAGCTTATCGACTAGCGGGTACGAGCAGTACTTC.